This T cell receptor beta chain was captured in a study of post-analysis software for immune sequencing data. Background on the study: As for disease course, relapsing-remitting, secondary progressive and progressive-relapsing multiple sclerosis were all included.

The library was made from cDNA and included unique molecular identifiers. Input amounts of about 0.95 to 10 million T cells were used. These gave approximately 500,000 cDNA molecules, so each molecule approximated one T cell. Via MiXCR, TCRdb re-called the PCR reads, giving one row per CDR3 protein. The data show approximately 460,000 distinct CDR3 sequences, with roughly 45% seen just once and over 10% held by the top ten. Study-wide results and caveats: People with multiple sclerosis had a significantly lower normalized Chao1 diversity than controls did.

A note on this clonotype: The antigen is unknown.

The TCR was taken from a girl aged 10 to 17 with multiple sclerosis. Sequencing input: blood.

The CDR3 bases are TGTGCCACCAGCAATTACAATCAGCCCCAGCATTTT. The encoded protein is CATSNYNQPQHF. J is TRBJ1-5 and V is TRBV15; no clear D. Trimming cost V 4 bases and J 3 bases, with 4 bases left between them. The CDR3 has 12 residues. CDR1 and CDR2 (germline): LNHNV, YYDKDF (reference sequence).